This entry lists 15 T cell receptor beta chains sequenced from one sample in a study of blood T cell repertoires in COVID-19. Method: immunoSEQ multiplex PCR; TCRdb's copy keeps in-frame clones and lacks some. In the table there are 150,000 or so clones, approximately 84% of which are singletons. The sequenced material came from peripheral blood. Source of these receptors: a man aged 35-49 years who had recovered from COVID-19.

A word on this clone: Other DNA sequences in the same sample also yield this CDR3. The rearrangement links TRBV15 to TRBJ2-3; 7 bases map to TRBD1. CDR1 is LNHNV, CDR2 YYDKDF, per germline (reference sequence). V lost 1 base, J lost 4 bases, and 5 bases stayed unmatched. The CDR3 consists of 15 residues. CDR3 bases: TGTGCCACCAGCAGAGTCGGAGACAGGGCAGATACGCAGTATTTT. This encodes CATSRVGDRADTQYF.

CDR3 in DNA: TGTGCCAGCAGCTTGGGGGTAGCGGGAGTTATAGCAGATACGCAGTATTTT. Translating gives CASSLGVAGVIADTQYF. V is TRBV5-4 and J is TRBJ2-3; 9 bases line up with TRBD2. Germline V gene data show CDR1 as SGHNT and CDR2 as YYREEE (reference sequence). With V trimmed by 0 bases and J by 4 bases, 9 bases remained unmatched. The CDR3 totals 17 residues.

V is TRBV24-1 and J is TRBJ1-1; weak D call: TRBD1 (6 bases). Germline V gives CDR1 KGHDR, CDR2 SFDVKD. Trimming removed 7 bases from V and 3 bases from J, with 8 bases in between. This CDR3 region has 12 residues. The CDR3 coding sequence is TGTGCCACCAGCGCAGGGGACACTGAAGCTTTCTTT. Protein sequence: CATSAGDTEAFF.

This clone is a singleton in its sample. CDR3 in DNA: TGTGCCAGCAGCATACCGACAGTAAACACTGAAGCTTTCTTT. Its protein product is CASSIPTVNTEAFF. The rearrangement links TRBV7-2 to TRBJ1-1, with a weak D call TRBD1 (5 bases). This CDR3 spans 14 amino acids. Trimming stripped 5 bases from V and 2 bases from J, with 12 bases between. Germline V lookup: CDR1 SGHTA, CDR2 FQGNSA.

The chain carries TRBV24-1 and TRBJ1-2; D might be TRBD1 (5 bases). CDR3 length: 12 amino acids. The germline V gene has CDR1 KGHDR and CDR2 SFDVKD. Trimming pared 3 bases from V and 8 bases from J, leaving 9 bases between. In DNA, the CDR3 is TGTGCCACCAGTGATGGCAGGGCCGGCTACACCTTC. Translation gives CATSDGRAGYTF.

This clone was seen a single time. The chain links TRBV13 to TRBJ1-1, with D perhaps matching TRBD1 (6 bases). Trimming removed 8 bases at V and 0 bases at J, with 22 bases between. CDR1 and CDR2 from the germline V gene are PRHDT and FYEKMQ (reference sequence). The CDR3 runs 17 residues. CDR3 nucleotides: TGTGCCAGCCCTCCCAGGGGTATTTCTGTCATGAACACTGAAGCTTTCTTT. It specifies CASPPRGISVMNTEAFF.

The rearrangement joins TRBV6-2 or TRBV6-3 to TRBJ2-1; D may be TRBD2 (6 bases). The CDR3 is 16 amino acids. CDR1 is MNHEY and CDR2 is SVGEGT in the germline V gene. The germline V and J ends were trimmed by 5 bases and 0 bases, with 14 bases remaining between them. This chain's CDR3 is CASSDPGGRSYNEQFF. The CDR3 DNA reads TGTGCCAGCAGTGACCCCGGGGGTCGCTCCTACAATGAGCAGTTCTTC.

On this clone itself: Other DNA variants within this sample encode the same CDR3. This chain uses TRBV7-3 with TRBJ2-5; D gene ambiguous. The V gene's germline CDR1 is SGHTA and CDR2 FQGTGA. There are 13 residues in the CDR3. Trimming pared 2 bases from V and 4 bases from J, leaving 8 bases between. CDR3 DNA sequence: TGTGCCAGCAGCTTACTGGCAGGAGAGACCCAGTACTTC. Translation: CASSLLAGETQYF.

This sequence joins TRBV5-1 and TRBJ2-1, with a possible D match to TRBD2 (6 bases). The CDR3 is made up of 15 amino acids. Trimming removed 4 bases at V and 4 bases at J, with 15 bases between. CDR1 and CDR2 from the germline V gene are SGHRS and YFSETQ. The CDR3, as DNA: TGCGCCAGCAGCGGGGTGGGGGGACTGTACAATGAGCAGTTCTTC. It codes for CASSGVGGLYNEQFF.

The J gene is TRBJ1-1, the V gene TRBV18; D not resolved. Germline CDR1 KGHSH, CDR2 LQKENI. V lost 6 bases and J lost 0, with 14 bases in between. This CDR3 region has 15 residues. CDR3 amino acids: CASSNRPGMNTEAFF. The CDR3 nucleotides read TGTGCCAGCTCGAACCGTCCCGGGATGAACACTGAAGCTTTCTTT.

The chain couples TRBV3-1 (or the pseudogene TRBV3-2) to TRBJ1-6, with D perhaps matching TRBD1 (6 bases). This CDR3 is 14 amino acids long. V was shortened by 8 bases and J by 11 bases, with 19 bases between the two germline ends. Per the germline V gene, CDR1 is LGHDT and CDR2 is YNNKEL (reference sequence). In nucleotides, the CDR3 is TGTGCCAGCTCCCCCGGGACATTCGGGACACCCCTCCACTTT. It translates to CASSPGTFGTPLHF.

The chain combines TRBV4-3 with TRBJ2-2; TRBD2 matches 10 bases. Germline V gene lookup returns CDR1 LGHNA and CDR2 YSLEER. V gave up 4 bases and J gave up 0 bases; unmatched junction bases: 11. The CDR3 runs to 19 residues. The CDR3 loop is CASSPHLTSGATNTGELFF. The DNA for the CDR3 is TGCGCCAGCAGCCCCCACCTCACTAGCGGGGCCACGAACACCGGGGAGCTGTTTTTT.

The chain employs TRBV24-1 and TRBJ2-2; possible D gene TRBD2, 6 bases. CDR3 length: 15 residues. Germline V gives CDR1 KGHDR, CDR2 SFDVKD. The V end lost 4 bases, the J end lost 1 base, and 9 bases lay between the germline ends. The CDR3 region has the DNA TGTGCCACCAGTGACCGTAGCGGGAACACCGGGGAGCTGTTTTTT. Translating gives CATSDRSGNTGELFF.

Here the CDR3 DNA reads TGTGCCAGCAGTAGCCGGGGGGGAGTCAACACTGAAGCTTTCTTT. Its translation: CASSSRGGVNTEAFF. The chain recombines TRBV28 with TRBJ1-1; a possible D gene is TRBD1 (5 bases). This CDR3 contains 15 residues. The germline V gene encodes CDR1 MDHEN and CDR2 SYDVKM. Between the trimmed V and J ends, which lost 5 bases and 2 bases, there was a span of 15 bases.

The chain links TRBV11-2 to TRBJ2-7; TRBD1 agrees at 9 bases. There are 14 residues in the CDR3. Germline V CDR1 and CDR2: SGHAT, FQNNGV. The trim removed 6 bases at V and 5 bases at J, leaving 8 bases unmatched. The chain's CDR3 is CASRVRTGADEQYF. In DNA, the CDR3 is TGTGCCAGCAGGGTTAGGACAGGGGCCGACGAGCAGTACTTC.